These 8 T cell receptor beta chains share one sample of origin, sequenced in a study of CD8 T cells in Susac syndrome. The authors reverse transcribed roughly 0.5 to 1 ug RNA with random hexamers. TCRdb used MiXCR to reprocess the immunoSEQ multiplex PCR reads, holding one entry per CDR3 protein. Found here are approximately 110,000 distinct CDR3 sequences, 90% to 95% of them singletons; the top ten hold 0.087%. Sequences were obtained from CD4+ T cells from PBMCs. Receptor source: a human donor in good health.

CDR3: CSARETSRYTF. In DNA, the CDR3 is TGCAGTGCTAGAGAGACGTCACGTTACACCTTC. This chain links TRBV20-1 with TRBJ1-2; no reliable D call. Trimming pared 0 bases from V and 11 bases from J, leaving 10 bases between. This CDR3 is built from 11 residues. CDR1 is DFQATT, CDR2 SNEGSKA, per germline (reference sequence).

The genes are TRBV20-1 and TRBJ2-5; perhaps TRBD1 as D (7 bases). The CDR3 runs 15 residues. Germline lookup yields CDR1 DFQATT and CDR2 SNEGSKA (reference sequence). V was clipped by 3 bases and J by 5 bases, with 19 bases between them. The CDR3 coding sequence is TGCAGTGCTAGTTCCAGGGGGGCTGTCCCTGAGACCCAGTACTTC. Amino acids: CSASSRGAVPETQYF.

V is TRBV4-3 and J is TRBJ1-1; a possible D gene is TRBD1 (6 bases). CDR3 size: 15 residues. Germline V gives CDR1 LGHNA, CDR2 YSLEER. Trimming shortened V by 0 bases and J by 1 base, and 9 bases separated the two germline ends. The CDR3 loop reads CASSQEGGQNTEAFF. Written as DNA, the CDR3 is TGCGCCAGCAGCCAAGAGGGGGGACAGAACACTGAAGCTTTCTTT.

The V and J genes are TRBV6-2 or TRBV6-3 and TRBJ1-1, with D hard to call. Germline-derived CDR1 and CDR2 are MNHEY and SVGEGT. Trimming removed 2 bases from V and 5 bases from J, with 12 bases in between. CDR3 length: 14 amino acids. This CDR3 is CASSYNGPGTEAFF. The CDR3 region has the DNA TGTGCCAGCAGTTACAATGGCCCTGGGACTGAAGCTTTCTTT.

The chain employs TRBV6-1 and TRBJ2-7, with D possibly TRBD1 on 5 matching bases. The CDR3 spans 16 residues. The V gene lost 5 bases and the J gene lost 5 bases, with 22 bases spanning the gap. Germline loops: CDR1 MNHNS, CDR2 SASEGT. The CDR3 sequence: CASSPKMGQGTDEQYF. The CDR3 nucleotides are TGTGCCAGCAGTCCAAAGATGGGCCAGGGAACCGACGAGCAGTACTTC.

This rearrangement joins TRBV29-1 to TRBJ1-4, with TRBD1 matching 7 bases. Unmatched junction bases numbered 6, after V lost 6 bases and J lost 2 bases. This CDR3 region has 14 residues. Germline V lookup: CDR1 SQVTM, CDR2 ANQGSEA. The CDR3 DNA is TGCAGCGTGGACCTACAGGGGACTAATGAAAAACTGTTTTTT. Translating it yields CSVDLQGTNEKLFF.

This clonotype was found once. The chain joins TRBV4-1 to TRBJ2-2; TRBD2 agrees at 10 bases. The CDR3 contains 17 residues. The germline CDR1 and CDR2 sequences are MGHRA and YSYEKL. Unmatched junction bases numbered 7, after V lost 1 base and J lost 5 bases. The CDR3: CASSQGLAGEGTGELFF. In DNA form, the CDR3 reads TGCGCCAGCAGCCAAGGGCTAGCGGGAGAGGGAACCGGGGAGCTGTTTTTT.

The chain is built from TRBV20-1 and TRBJ2-3, with 10 nucleotides matching TRBD1. The CDR3 is 15 residues long. CDR1 DFQATT and CDR2 SNEGSKA come from the germline V gene (reference sequence). The ends lost 6 bases at V and 4 bases at J; junction bases unmatched: 10. Here the CDR3 reads CSADRGRIGADTQYF. The CDR3, as DNA: TGCAGTGCCGACAGGGGGCGAATAGGTGCAGATACGCAGTATTTT.